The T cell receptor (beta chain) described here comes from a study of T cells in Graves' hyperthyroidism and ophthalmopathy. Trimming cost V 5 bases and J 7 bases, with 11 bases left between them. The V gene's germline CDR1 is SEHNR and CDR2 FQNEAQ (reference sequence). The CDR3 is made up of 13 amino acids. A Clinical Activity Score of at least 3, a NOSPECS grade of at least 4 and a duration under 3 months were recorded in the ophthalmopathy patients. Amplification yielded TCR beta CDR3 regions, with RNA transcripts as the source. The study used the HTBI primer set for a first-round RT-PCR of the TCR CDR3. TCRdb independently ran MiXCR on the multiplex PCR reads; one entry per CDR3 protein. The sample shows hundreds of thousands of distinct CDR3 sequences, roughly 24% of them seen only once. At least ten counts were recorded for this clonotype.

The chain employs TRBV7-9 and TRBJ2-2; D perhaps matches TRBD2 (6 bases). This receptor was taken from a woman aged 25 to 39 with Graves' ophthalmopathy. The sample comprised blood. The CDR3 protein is CASSQREHGELFF. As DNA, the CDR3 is TGTGCCAGCAGCCAACGGGAGCACGGGGAGCTGTTTTTT.